This T cell receptor beta chain was identified during a study of blood T cell repertoires in COVID-19. At the level of the study: The United States, Italy and Spain were the sources of the acute and convalescent COVID-19 samples. PBMCs, B-cell-depleted T cells, or T cells provided the cDNA or gDNA that made up the material.

In the original processing: Amplification with reference gene primers provided the estimates of nucleated cell counts. Profiled with immunoSEQ multiplex PCR; TCRdb holds only in-frame clones, not every one. V and J calls and clone size come straight from that table; D and trimming were deduced from the DNA. The table records more than 70,000 clones, 65% to 90% of them present only once. This clone was counted only a few times. The sequence came from a man in his 60s with acute or convalescent COVID-19. Material: peripheral blood.

As DNA, the CDR3 is TGTGCCAGCAACCGTTGGGGGACTCGATCCTACGAGCAGTACTTC. It translates to CASNRWGTRSYEQYF. This sequence joins TRBV9 and TRBJ2-7; tentative D call: TRBD2 (6 bases). CDR3 length: 15 residues. Trimming took 6 bases from V and 1 from J, leaving 17 bases between them. Germline assignment: CDR1 SGDLS and CDR2 YYNGEE.